This T cell receptor (beta chain) stems from a study of T cell responses to AZD1222 COVID-19 vaccine. This clone was observed once. Using immunoSEQ multiplex PCR, the repertoire was profiled, and TCRdb retains in-frame clones only, with some absent. The table lists approximately 89,000 clones, about 88% of them singletons. Germline assignment: CDR1 LNHDA and CDR2 SQIVND (reference sequence). This CDR3 has 15 residues. Trimming took off 4 bases at V and 5 bases at J, with 15 bases between the two ends. The chain recombines TRBV19 with TRBJ2-1; D tentatively fits TRBD1 or TRBD2 (5 bases each). The sample was peripheral blood, taken on day 0 of AZD1222 vaccination. This TCR was sampled from an adult in good health. The CDR3 sequence: CASSTDRGPHNEQFF. In DNA form, the CDR3 reads TGTGCCAGTAGTACCGACAGAGGGCCCCACAATGAGCAGTTCTTC. The full variable domain, completed using reference TRBV19 and TRBJ2-1, is DGGITQSPKYLFRKEGQNVTLSCEQNLNHDAMYWYRQDPGQGLRLIYYSQIVNDFQKGDIAEGYSVSREKKESFPLTVTSAQKNPTAFYLCASSTDRGPHNEQFFGPGTRLTVL.